This record covers a single T cell receptor (beta chain). Its antigen is still unknown. The CD4+ fraction was divided into a CD45RA+ naive subset and a CD45RA-negative memory subset. This sample was included in a study of shared clonotypes between healthy human individuals. Looking at the study overall: Three plates each covered CD4 naive and memory; CD8 naive two, CD8 memory one.

The table came from immunoSEQ multiplex PCR; TCRdb's copy has only in-frame clones and leaves some out. The sample has hundreds of thousands of clones, roughly 97% seen once. Study results and caveats: Several donors held 4.5% to 5% of naive CD4 clonotypes in common. An expected dependence of interdonor clonotype sharing on sequencing depth was noted.

CDR3 length equals 15 residues. Germline CDR1 reads MNHEY; CDR2 reads SVGAGI. Trimming cost V 5 bases and J 0 bases, with 14 bases left between them. The sequencing input was naive CD4+ T cells sorted from blood. As to subset: CD45RA+ positively selected. The clonotype originates from a woman in her twenties or thirties in good health. The rearrangement uses TRBV6-5 and TRBJ2-7; the D gene is possibly TRBD1 (5 bases). CDR3 protein: CASSQYQGLSYEQYF. The CDR3 DNA is TGTGCCAGCAGTCAATACCAGGGCCTCTCCTACGAGCAGTACTTC.